A selection of T cell receptor beta chains follows, all from one sample in a study of cytomegalovirus exposure and HLA in healthy donors. Assay used: immunoSEQ multiplex PCR; TCRdb lists only in-frame clones, some missing. The sample contains about 180,000 clones, about three quarters of which appear only once. Sequenced input: PBMCs. The receptors here all came from a young man in good health and CMV-seronegative. Each CDR3 is given with its conserved first and last residue. A D gene is named only where the DNA matches it firmly. A clone size is listed for some rows: how often the clone was seen (once, few, many), or a class if it is expanded.

size,D,J,V,length,CDR3,DNA
.,.,TRBJ2-1,TRBV9,14,CASSAAGSYNEQFF,TGTGCCAGCAGCGCAGCGGGTTCCTACAATGAGCAGTTCTTC
once,TRBD1,TRBJ1-1,TRBV6-5,13,CASSLTGGTEAFF,TGTGCCAGCAGCCTCACAGGGGGCACTGAAGCTTTCTTT
.,.,TRBJ2-7,TRBV30,16,CAWSVGAGRNSYEQYF,TGTGCCTGGAGTGTAGGGGCGGGACGGAACTCCTACGAGCAGTACTTC
few,TRBD1,TRBJ2-7,TRBV2,15,CASTEDRGGIYEQYF,TGTGCCAGCACTGAGGACAGGGGGGGGATCTACGAGCAGTACTTC
.,.,TRBJ2-7,TRBV9,14,CASSVEGSSYEQYF,TGTGCCAGCAGCGTAGAGGGGTCCTCCTACGAGCAGTACTTC
.,.,TRBJ2-7,TRBV7-2,16,CASSAKWGPGNYDQYF,TGTGCCAGCAGCGCAAAGTGGGGGCCGGGTAACTACGACCAGTACTTC
once,TRBD1,TRBJ1-1,TRBV7-8,12,CASSQGDGEAFF,TGTGCCAGCAGCCAGGGGGACGGTGAAGCTTTCTTT
.,.,TRBJ2-5,TRBV7-8,18,CASSLSWPGTGNQETQYF,TGTGCCAGCAGCTTATCATGGCCAGGTACAGGGAACCAAGAGACCCAGTACTTC
.,.,TRBJ2-5,TRBV7-2,14,CASSLDGTQETQYF,TGTGCCAGCAGCTTAGACGGGACTCAAGAGACCCAGTACTTC
.,.,TRBJ2-1,TRBV7-2,17,CASSLSPVGPTYNEQFF,TGTGCCAGCAGCTTATCCCCGGTCGGTCCGACATACAATGAGCAGTTCTTC
.,.,TRBJ2-1,TRBV4-3,15,CASSQGRQAYNEQFF,TGCGCCAGCAGCCAAGGACGACAGGCATACAATGAGCAGTTCTTC
.,TRBD2,TRBJ2-5,TRBV6-1,16,CASSVDGRTPQETQYF,TGTGCCAGCAGTGTAGACGGGAGGACCCCCCAAGAGACCCAGTACTTC
once,.,TRBJ1-3,TRBV5-4,14,CASSSSSSGNTIYF,TGTGCCAGCAGCTCCTCCAGCTCTGGAAACACCATATATTTT
.,.,TRBJ2-3,TRBV4-2,13,CASRHASADTQYF,TGTGCCAGCCGCCACGCTAGCGCTGATACGCAGTATTTT
.,.,TRBJ2-2,TRBV29-1,13,CSVIGSNTGELFF,TGCAGCGTCATCGGGAGTAACACCGGGGAGCTGTTTTTT
.,.,TRBJ2-1,TRBV11-3,15,CASSLRAGPYNEQFF,TGTGCCAGCAGCTTACGGGCAGGGCCCTACAATGAGCAGTTCTTC
.,.,TRBJ1-2,TRBV27,14,CASRTGTSNYGYTF,TGTGCCAGCAGAACCGGGACTAGTAACTATGGCTACACCTTC
.,.,TRBJ2-3,TRBV5-1,14,CASSRAPGTDTQYF,TGCGCCAGCAGCCGTGCCCCAGGGACAGATACGCAGTATTTT
.,.,TRBJ2-3,TRBV9,15,CASTLSNGGTDTQYF,TGTGCCAGCACCCTGTCGAACGGGGGCACAGATACGCAGTATTTT
.,.,TRBJ2-7,TRBV6-6,13,CASSYNGAYEQYF,TGTGCCAGCAGTTACAACGGGGCCTACGAGCAGTACTTC
.,TRBD1,TRBJ2-5,TRBV5-1,14,CASSFDRVQETQYF,TGCGCCAGCAGTTTTGACAGGGTACAAGAGACCCAGTACTTC
.,.,TRBJ1-1,TRBV5-7,14,CASSSGTLNTEAFF,TGTGCCAGCAGCTCCGGGACACTGAACACTGAAGCTTTCTTT
.,TRBD1,TRBJ1-2,TRBV6-1,15,CASSVRDRLNYGYTF,TGTGCCAGCAGTGTCCGGGACAGGCTTAACTATGGCTACACCTTC
.,TRBD2,TRBJ2-1,TRBV30,14,CAWNSGSTYNEQFF,TGTGCCTGGAATAGCGGGAGTACATACAATGAGCAGTTCTTC
.,.,TRBJ2-7,TRBV6-5,14,CASRTSQGSYEQYF,TGTGCCAGCAGGACATCCCAGGGGTCCTACGAGCAGTACTTC
.,TRBD1,TRBJ1-1,TRBV7-6,16,CASSSVTGTVNTEAFF,TGTGCCAGCAGTTCTGTCACCGGGACAGTTAACACTGAAGCTTTCTTT
.,TRBD1,TRBJ2-2,TRBV9,16,CASSQTGQGAIGELFF,TGTGCCAGCAGCCAAACGGGACAGGGGGCGATCGGGGAGCTGTTTTTT
.,TRBD1,TRBJ2-1,TRBV10-2,14,CASIRGPLYNEQFF,TGCGCCAGCATTAGGGGGCCTCTTTACAATGAGCAGTTCTTC
.,.,TRBJ1-1,TRBV27,17,CVSSLARGGSSAAEAFF,TGTGTCAGCAGTTTGGCACGGGGGGGGTCCAGTGCCGCTGAAGCTTTCTTT
.,TRBD2,TRBJ2-1,TRBV5-4,15,CASSSKTSYRNEQFF,TGTGCCAGCAGCTCGAAGACTAGCTACCGCAATGAGCAGTTCTTC
few,.,TRBJ1-1,TRBV7-2,14,CASSLVGGRTEAFF,TGTGCCAGCAGCTTAGTGGGGGGACGGACTGAAGCTTTCTTT
once,.,TRBJ2-5,TRBV7-7,13,CALGAGIQETQYF,TGTGCTCTTGGGGCCGGTATTCAAGAGACCCAGTACTTC
.,TRBD1,TRBJ1-1,TRBV19,18,CASSPWGTVTEGAPEAFF,TGTGCCAGTAGTCCCTGGGGGACAGTAACAGAGGGGGCACCTGAAGCTTTCTTT
.,TRBD2,TRBJ2-5,TRBV30,16,CAWSVSSGGGQETQYF,TGTGCCTGGAGTGTATCTAGCGGGGGGGGGCAAGAGACCCAGTACTTC
few,.,TRBJ2-3,TRBV6-1,12,CASSGLALLQYF,TGTGCCAGCAGTGGACTGGCTCTTTTGCAGTATTTT
.,TRBD1,TRBJ2-7,TRBV19,14,CASRTGDPPYEQYF,TGTGCCAGTCGGACAGGCGATCCCCCCTACGAGCAGTACTTC
.,.,TRBJ2-7,TRBV2,10,CASVLHEQYF,TGTGCCAGTGTTCTCCACGAGCAGTACTTC
.,TRBD1,TRBJ2-2,TRBV11-3,13,CASSEDRAGELFF,TGTGCCAGCAGCGAAGACAGGGCCGGGGAGCTGTTTTTT
.,.,TRBJ2-7,TRBV21-1,15,CASSKPRTGPNEQYF,TGTGCCAGCAGCAAACCCAGGACAGGGCCCAACGAGCAGTACTTC
.,.,TRBJ2-1,TRBV5-1,13,CASSSDGPGEQFF,TGCGCCAGCAGCTCGGATGGCCCGGGTGAGCAGTTCTTC
.,.,TRBJ2-3,TRBV2,14,CASSEVGISDTQYF,TGTGCCAGCAGTGAGGTCGGGATTTCAGATACGCAGTATTTT
.,.,TRBJ2-1,TRBV6-4,13,CASSVGDMNEQFF,TGTGCCAGCAGTGTAGGGGATATGAATGAGCAGTTCTTC
.,.,TRBJ2-2,TRBV7-9,15,CASSPLEVNTGELFF,TGTGCCAGCAGCCCTCTGGAGGTGAACACCGGGGAGCTGTTTTTT
.,.,TRBJ2-1,TRBV6-6,11,CASSPTKEQFF,TGTGCCAGCAGTCCGACTAAGGAGCAGTTCTTC
.,TRBD1,TRBJ2-7,TRBV4-1,14,CASSQGQGAGEQYF,TGCGCCAGCAGCCAAGGACAGGGGGCGGGCGAGCAGTACTTC
.,TRBD1,TRBJ1-1,TRBV19,16,CASSKDRGLVSTEAFF,TGTGCCAGTAGCAAGGACAGGGGGCTGGTATCCACTGAAGCTTTCTTT
.,.,TRBJ2-5,TRBV7-2,12,CASSPGSATQYF,TGTGCCAGCAGCCCCGGTTCTGCGACCCAGTACTTC
.,TRBD1,TRBJ2-1,TRBV29-1,14,CSVEARDSYNEQFF,TGCAGCGTTGAAGCACGGGACAGCTACAATGAGCAGTTCTTC